The source of this TCR beta chain is a study of monozygotic twins with inflammatory bowel disease. Study-wide results and caveats: IBD patients shared fewer clonotypes with others than healthy twins, especially with disease activity.

About this clonotype itself: The antigen is undetermined.

The CDR3 is 14 amino acids. Per the germline V gene, CDR1 is DFQATT and CDR2 is SNEGSKA (reference sequence). For every sample, eight separate reactions were used to make cDNA. During cDNA synthesis, UMIs that each contained a 6-nucleotide sample barcode were added by means of template switching. Each CDR3 protein gets one entry in TCRdb, which reprocessed the 5' RACE reads and gives no DNA. In total, the table holds some 440,000 distinct CDR3 sequences. This clonotype originated in a human donor with ulcerative colitis or Crohn's disease, or a healthy co-twin of an affected twin (not recorded which). The V call is TRBV20-1, the J call TRBJ1-1. Sequenced material: blood. The CDR3 protein is CSARAQAVRTEAFF.